This TCR beta chain appears in the sequencing data of a study of T cell responses to AZD1222 COVID-19 vaccine. Second-dose schedules of about 4 or about 12 weeks were combined. General study findings and limits: Repertoire collection took place solely once the T cell response had peaked.

The count of this clone is one. What it binds is unknown. Here immunoSEQ multiplex PCR was the method, and the copy in TCRdb shows in-frame clones only, minus some. Among around 80,000 clones listed, about 80% were seen once. Trimming took off 2 bases at V and 4 bases at J, with 10 bases between the two ends. CDR3 length: 14 amino acids. Germline lookup yields CDR1 MDHEN and CDR2 SYDVKM. This chain joins TRBV28 and TRBJ2-3; D is perhaps TRBD1 or TRBD2 (5 bases each). The sample was peripheral blood, taken 28 days after the second AZD1222 dose. The receptor was derived from an adult who received the AZD1222 COVID-19 vaccine. This CDR3 is CASSLVQGADTQYF. The CDR3 region has the DNA TGTGCCAGCAGTTTAGTCCAGGGAGCAGATACGCAGTATTTT.